This T cell receptor (beta chain) stems from a study of cytomegalovirus exposure and HLA in healthy donors (dated by TCRdb to about 2017). About the study as a whole: According to an earlier analysis of 450 to 650 of the donors, 200 million or so T cells yielded 117 million unique TCR beta sequences and about 280 Gb of sequence data. An early release covering 500 to 750 HLA-typed donors comprised about 320 gigabases of sequencing data and about 90 million unique TCR sequences. Of the 398 genotyped donors, 65% to 90% fell in the genetic ancestry cluster associated with self-reported Caucasian donors. The study was designed to test whether signatures of past pathogen exposure could be identified by cataloging public T cell receptors. The T cell repertoires of 666 subjects were profiled by immunosequencing and related to cytomegalovirus serostatus. Along with the approximately 600-subject first cohort, a separate validation cohort of roughly 110 different subjects was used. To predict cytomegalovirus infection status, the study brought together high-throughput TCR immunosequencing, statistical association of individual TCRs with disease status, and machine learning. A later analysis re-analyzed previously published TCR beta repertoires from 666 donors and added high-resolution HLA genotyping to study TCR occurrence patterns. Rather than drawing on any new phenotypic data, the later analysis identified candidate immune exposures from TCR beta sequences and the way those sequences occurred across donors. In an earlier analysis of 550 to 700 of the donors, high-throughput TCR beta sequencing was used to judge whether each TCR beta V gene segment behaved as functional or pseudogenic. Donor age, sex, ethnicity and CMV serostatus were collected together with the repertoire data. A later genetic analysis used genome-wide SNP genotypes for about 55% of the 666 donors, treating that subset as a discovery cohort. All discovery cohort repertoires had been generated using a single sequencing platform. Class I and class II HLA loci were covered by the typing at four-digit resolution. Typing coverage varied by locus: roughly 620-640 donors for A, B, C, DRB1 and DQB1; roughly 500 for DQA1; over 600 for DPA1; fewer than 480 for DPB1. About 5 DR-DQ haplotypes were handled as single units for association and clustering, since linkage in the cohort was strong. On average, around 230,000 unique TCR beta nucleotide sequences were sequenced per donor among about 400 genotyped donors of the cohort, with about 17% of those sequences being non-productive. On the study overall, not on this receptor specifically: Compared with the roughly 700-donor mean, donors in an Asian-associated ancestry cluster had fewer N-insertions in productive TCRs, according to a later genetic analysis. Some IMGT-functional V segments, including TRBV6-2 and TRBV6-3, could not be distinguished by the 87-base-pair reads and were therefore excluded. Cytomegalovirus status was reported to be diagnosed by the classifier with high specificity and sensitivity in both the original and validation cohorts. Only TCR beta chains were sequenced in this cohort, and the absence of alpha or paired-chain data limited detectable features. In a later analysis, several top co-occurrence clusters were reported to appear linked to parvovirus B19, influenza, CMV and Epstein-Barr virus. Linkage disequilibrium might explain the correlated functional status among segregating V segments, but an unknown experimental factor could not be ruled out. In a later genetic analysis, a missense DCLRE1C variant was associated with V-gene and J-gene trimming of TCR beta chains, and the association was replicated in an independent cohort. The authors suggested that the approach could potentially be extended to other disease states and immunological phenotypes. Sequencing depth was assumed to be roughly uniform across donors in the presence/absence analyses, though that assumption may not hold. In the study, approximately 160 TCR beta chains were listed as associated with cytomegalovirus. Across donors, most TCR sequences were observed very rarely, whereas some public TCRs were present in many individuals. A further reported finding was that TCR beta sequences accurately predicted the HLA-A and HLA-B alleles for most subjects in the first cohort. Because counts were too low, under 20 rarely observed V segments, including chromosome 9 orphons, were left out of the earlier analysis of 500 to 750 of the donors. A later analysis found that TCR association rates varied across HLA loci, with DRB1 alleles showing the most associated TCRs and HLA-C alleles the fewest. In an earlier analysis of some 500 of the donors, most TCR beta V segments were observed in productive rearrangements about 87% or about 30% of the time, broadly matching IMGT annotations. When HLA alleles, especially DR and DQ, strongly co-occurred, TCR associations were difficult to assign to individual alleles. Specific HLA alleles were associated with over 15,000 TCR beta sequences at a false discovery rate of 0.05 in a later analysis. CMV serostatus was the only immune exposure information available for the cohort. Three of the identified cytomegalovirus-associated TCR beta chains were confirmed in vitro to be specific for cytomegalovirus antigens. Because HLA typing was missing for some donors at each locus, association tests included only the typed subset. A later analysis found that HLA-associated TCR beta chains were more clonally expanded and had lower generation probabilities than equally common non-associated chains. According to a later analysis, most CMV-associated TCR beta chains appeared to be HLA-restricted, and the HLA associations seemed to be driven largely by CMV exposure. A cluster of highly shared sequence variants was judged likely to be a technical artifact of the sequencing pipeline.

A word on this clone: Its antigen is currently not known. Base qualities were left out, and no much larger clone turns up one base away.

The CDR3 measures 14 amino acids from cysteine to phenylalanine. Just the 42-base CDR3 DNA is kept, in frame starting at base 1. A distance of 16 bases separates the germline ends of V and J, which lose 5 bases and 8 bases respectively. From a lookup of the germline V gene (reference sequence), CDR1 and CDR2 are LNHDA and SQIVND. The cohort consisted of 600 or so healthy bone marrow donors. At the time of sampling, all cohort members were nominally healthy, though unrecorded immune exposures were likely present. The donor tested CMV seronegative and was one of the 352 seronegative cohort members. Each donor provided a peripheral blood sample, and peripheral blood mononuclear cells were used for TCR beta sequencing. The Qiagen DNeasy Blood Extraction Kit was used to extract genomic DNA from the blood cell samples. The library came from the immunoSEQ multiplex PCR assay. For the multiplex PCR, a mixture combining 60 forward primers for TCR Vbeta segments and 13 reverse primers for TCR Jbeta segments was used. The CDR3 region of rearranged TCR beta genes was amplified from genomic DNA by a multiplex PCR assay. Amplified TCR beta libraries were sequenced as 87-base-pair reads on the Illumina HiSeq System. Concerning the study's data processing: A later analysis counted approximately 76 million unique TCR beta chains across the 666 repertoires, and some 12 million of these chains were shared by at least two donors. To remove PCR and sequencing errors, raw reads were error-corrected and collapsed into unique sequences using a nearest-neighbor algorithm that merged closely related sequences. To assign V, D and J gene segments, CDR3 sequences were aligned to IMGT reference sequences. Each retained sequence needed at least a six-nucleotide match to both a V gene segment and a J gene segment. A rearrangement counted as productive if the CDR3 had no stop codons and remained in frame with V and J, and every other rearrangement counted as non-productive. CDR3 was defined by IMGT convention, running from the second conserved V-encoded cysteine to the conserved J-encoded phenylalanine. The earlier analysis of about 500 of the donors excluded sequences that lacked an unambiguous match to a single V gene segment. In an earlier analysis of approximately 610 of the donors, V segments were called functional above 56.7% productive rearrangements and were called segregating when the between-donor standard deviation exceeded 5%. A statistical classification framework was built to diagnose cytomegalovirus status from the catalog of TCR beta chain sequences. In a later analysis, TCR nucleotide sequences were compared against IMGT/GENE-DB human TR gene sequences so that V and J genes could be assigned. A later analysis assigned CDR3 sequences and most-parsimonious VDJ recombination scenarios with the TCRdist pipeline. A later analysis defined each TCR beta chain by its CDR3 amino acid sequence plus V-gene family, and excluded reads lacking a unique V-gene family. A later analysis removed roughly 590 highly shared, low-generation-probability nucleotide sequences to deal with suspected cross-contamination and a sequencing artifact. For each public chain, a later analysis derived a clonal expansion index from normalized ranks of inferred template counts within each repertoire. In a later analysis, generation probabilities were computed with a VDJ recombination model fitted to out-of-frame rearrangements, and the resulting probabilities were checked against IGoR. Hypergeometric tests were used in a later analysis to score TCR-TCR, TCR-HLA and TCR-CMV co-occurrence, with a repertoire-size bias correction applied to the TCR pairs. False discovery rates were estimated in a later analysis by permuting HLA or CMV assignments 20 times. In a later analysis, co-occurring TCRs were grouped with DBSCAN, and TCRdist sequence similarity was added when clustering was performed within HLA-allele-positive subsets. Repertoires with fewer than 30,000 or more than 120,000 public chains, plus five repertoires with anomalous nucleotide sharing, were excluded from co-occurrence clustering. Held by TCRdb, this immuneACCESS table contains in-frame sequences only and omits some clones. Under half of the omission traces to an unresolved V gene where checked; the cause of the rest is unknown. D and trimming were read from the DNA, whereas the V and J calls and clone size are those reported in that table. The table for this sample lists 180,000 or so clones; nearly 80% of them were counted only once. Together, the top ten hold less than 3.5% of the sample.

The material sequenced was PBMCs. The sequence derives from a female donor in good health and CMV-seronegative. The receptor chain draws on TRBV19 and TRBJ2-1; the D gene is perhaps TRBD2, from 7 matching bases. The CDR3: CASSGYGGGDEQFF. The DNA sequence is TGTGCCAGTAGTGGCTACGGAGGGGGGGATGAGCAGTTCTTC.